This T cell receptor (beta chain) was profiled in a study of blood T cells in healthy people across ages. Findings and caveats of the study: Expanded clonotype changes were possibly confounded by unknown donor CMV status. One million T cells yielded diversity estimates that were considered underestimates.

About this clonotype: Its antigen is still unknown.

Total RNA was isolated from each sample in quantities of at least 6 micrograms. A J-beta primer mix and a sample-barcoded 5' primer were used in a second PCR of about 7 to 12 cycles. TCRdb analysed the 5' RACE reads with MiXCR anew, one entry per CDR3 protein. The sample shows roughly 800,000 distinct CDR3 sequences, over 45% of them seen only once. V dropped 5 bases and J dropped 5; count of bases not matched to a gene: 10. The CDR3 loop spans 16 amino acids. Germline CDR1 reads SGHRS; CDR2 reads YFSETQ. This sequence originates from a man aged 25 to 40 in good health. The chain couples TRBV5-1 to TRBJ2-5; 12 bases align to TRBD1. Input material: blood. CDR3 residues: CASRTGTGGAGETQYF. CDR3 DNA sequence: TGCGCCAGCAGGACCGGGACAGGGGGCGCCGGGGAGACCCAGTACTTC.